This T cell receptor beta chain was profiled in a study of liver allograft versus peripheral blood T cells. About the research overall: A comparison was made between T cell receptor repertoires in transplanted livers and those in recipients' peripheral blood.

Within the sample, this clonotype is medium-sized. Its antigen is currently unknown. The V end lost 1 base, the J end lost 1 base, and 4 bases lay between the germline ends. This CDR3 has 13 amino acids. CDR1 is MNHEY and CDR2 is SVGAGI in the germline V gene. Each CDR3 protein gets one entry after TCRdb re-called the reads with MiXCR. Altogether several thousand distinct CDR3 sequences are present, about a sixth being singletons, with the ten largest covering around 1.5%. Whole-study findings and limits: The authors reported that T cell receptor repertoires inside liver allografts differed from those in peripheral blood.

This clonotype was sampled from a human patient who had a liver transplant. The T cells may come from the graft donor. V gene TRBV6-5 combines with J gene TRBJ1-1; D unclear. CDR3 protein: CASSYWENTEAFF. In nucleotides, the CDR3 is TGTGCCAGCAGTTACTGGGAGAACACTGAAGCTTTCTTT.